This record concerns one T cell receptor (beta chain) sequence. Its antigen is undetermined. Expressed TCRB transcripts were sequenced because the isolated RNA had all been reverse transcribed beforehand. Data came from immunoSEQ multiplex PCR; TCRdb stores just in-frame clones and leaves some out. The sample contains around 280,000 clones, approximately 8% of which appear only once. This sample is drawn from a study of beta chain features in type 1 diabetes. Study-level findings and limits: Sequencing of cDNA might inflate the share of cells that strongly express TCR.

There was one heparinised blood draw per donor, averaging about 116 mL. The sample was central memory CD4+ T cells from blood. This TCR was sampled from a woman younger than 35 in good health.

As DNA, the CDR3 is TGTGCCAGCAGTCGGCAAATAACTACTAGCAATCAGCCCCAGCATTTT. This translates into CASSRQITTSNQPQHF. V usage is TRBV2 and J usage is TRBJ1-5; unclear D gene. CDR1 SNHLY and CDR2 FYNNEI come from the germline V gene. This CDR3 is 16 amino acids long. The V gene lost 5 bases and the J gene lost 0 bases, with 14 bases spanning the gap.